Each of the 5 T cell receptor beta chains below was sequenced from the same sample in a study of cytomegalovirus exposure and HLA in healthy donors. The protocol was immunoSEQ multiplex PCR, while the TCRdb copy is restricted to in-frame clones and leaves out a portion. The sample holds approximately 160,000 clones, around 90% seen once. The source material was PBMCs. The source is a woman between 18 and 29 years old in good health and CMV-seropositive.

This chain uses TRBV11-2 with TRBJ2-7; D is possibly TRBD1 (6 bases). V shed 4 bases and J shed 1 base, with 14 bases lying between them. Germline values: CDR1 SGHAT, CDR2 FQNNGV. The CDR3 has 15 residues. CDR3 protein: CASSSARGVSYEQYF. The DNA of the CDR3 is TGTGCCAGCAGCTCTGCCAGGGGAGTGTCCTACGAGCAGTACTTC.

CDR3 in amino acids: CASSWRQRLAGADTQYF. The CDR3 DNA follows: TGTGCCAGCAGCTGGCGTCAACGACTAGCGGGGGCAGATACGCAGTATTTT. J is TRBJ2-3 and V is TRBV7-2; TRBD2 matches 12 bases. CDR1 is SGHTA and CDR2 is FQGNSA in the germline V gene. This CDR3 comprises 17 residues. The J segment lost 4 bases and the V segment lost 4 bases, leaving 9 bases of the junction unmatched.

The chain employs TRBV30 and TRBJ1-4; D is possibly TRBD1 (5 bases). The V end lost 1 base, the J end lost 4 bases, and 10 bases lay between the germline ends. The CDR3 is made up of 14 amino acids. Per germline, CDR1 GTSNPN and CDR2 SVGIG (reference sequence). The CDR3 sequence: CAWSGGRSNEKLFF. CDR3 coding DNA: TGTGCCTGGAGTGGGGGCAGGAGTAATGAAAAACTGTTTTTT.

The chain links TRBV7-2 to TRBJ1-2, with 9 bases aligning to TRBD1. The CDR3 runs to 15 residues. CDR1 is SGHTA, CDR2 FQGNSA, per germline. The V segment lost 6 bases and the J segment 7 bases; nucleotides outside the gene matches: 12. The CDR3 DNA sequence: TGTGCCAGCAGGCCGGCAGCTGGGACAGGGCTTGGCTACACCTTC. Protein: CASRPAAGTGLGYTF.

This rearrangement joins TRBV4-1 to TRBJ1-5; TRBD1 is a possible D gene (6 bases). V was clipped by 1 base and J by 0 bases, with 13 bases between them. This CDR3 spans 17 amino acids. CDR1 MGHRA and CDR2 YSYEKL come from the germline V gene. The CDR3: CASSQATGHNSNQPQHF. The DNA for the CDR3 is TGCGCCAGCAGCCAAGCGACAGGCCATAATAGCAATCAGCCCCAGCATTTT.